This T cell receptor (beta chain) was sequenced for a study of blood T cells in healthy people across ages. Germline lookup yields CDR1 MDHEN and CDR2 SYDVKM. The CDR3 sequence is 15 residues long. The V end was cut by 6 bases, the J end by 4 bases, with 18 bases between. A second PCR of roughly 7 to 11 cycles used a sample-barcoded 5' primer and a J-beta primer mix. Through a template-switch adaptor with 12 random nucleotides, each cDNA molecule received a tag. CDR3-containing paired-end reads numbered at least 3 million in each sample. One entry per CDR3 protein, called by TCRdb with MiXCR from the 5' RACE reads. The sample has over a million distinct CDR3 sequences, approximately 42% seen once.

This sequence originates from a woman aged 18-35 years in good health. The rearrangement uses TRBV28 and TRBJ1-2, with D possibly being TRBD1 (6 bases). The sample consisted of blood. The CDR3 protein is CASRQGLASIYGYTF. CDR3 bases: TGTGCCAGCAGACAGGGACTAGCTAGTATCTATGGCTACACCTTC.